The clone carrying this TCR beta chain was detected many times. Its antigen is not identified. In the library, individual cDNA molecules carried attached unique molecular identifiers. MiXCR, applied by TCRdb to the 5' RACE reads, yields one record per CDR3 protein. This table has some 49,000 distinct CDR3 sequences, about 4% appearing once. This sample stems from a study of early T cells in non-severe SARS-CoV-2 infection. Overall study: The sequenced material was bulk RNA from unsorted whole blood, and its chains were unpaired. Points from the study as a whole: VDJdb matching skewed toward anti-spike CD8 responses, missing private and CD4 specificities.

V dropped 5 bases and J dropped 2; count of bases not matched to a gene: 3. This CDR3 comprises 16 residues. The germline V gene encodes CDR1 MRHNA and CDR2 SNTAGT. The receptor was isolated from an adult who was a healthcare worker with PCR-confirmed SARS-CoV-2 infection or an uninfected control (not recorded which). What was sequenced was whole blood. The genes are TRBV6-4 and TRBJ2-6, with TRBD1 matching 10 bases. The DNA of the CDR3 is TGTGCCAGCAGTCCGACAGGGGGCCCTGGGGCCAACGTCCTGACTTTC. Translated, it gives CASSPTGGPGANVLTF.